This T cell receptor (beta chain) derives from a study of cytomegalovirus exposure and HLA in healthy donors. The primer mix had 60 Vbeta and 13 Jbeta primers. TCRdb's table, derived via immunoSEQ multiplex PCR, lists solely in-frame clones and lacks some. The table includes tens of thousands of clones, about four fifths detected once. This clone has just one count. The junction departs from the called germline gene at one end, perhaps through a read error. This CDR3 is built from 15 residues. Germline V gene data show CDR1 as SGHTA and CDR2 as FQGNSA. Source material: PBMCs. The receptor comes from a woman between 35 and 50 years old in good health and CMV-seronegative. The chain is built from TRBV7-2 and TRBJ1-5; the match to TRBD1 covers 12 bases. CDR3: CASSYGTGGRQPQNF. The CDR3 DNA follows: TGTGCCAGCAGCTACGGGACAGGGGGCCGTCAGCCCCAGAATTTT.